This T cell receptor beta chain originates from a study of response to subunit inactivated influenza vaccine. This clonotype was observed a handful of times. Its antigen is still unknown. Broader study findings: Few additional T cells are recruited per seasonal influenza vaccination, authors suggested.

Via MiXCR, TCRdb re-called the RT-PCR reads, giving one row per CDR3 protein. The data show roughly 650,000 distinct CDR3 sequences, 15% to 19% seen once. The V end lost 3 bases, the J end lost 1 base, and 9 bases lay between the germline ends. In germline, CDR1 is MDHEN, CDR2 SYDVKM. The CDR3 is 14 residues long. This sequence was found in a man between 50 and 59 years old who received an inactivated influenza vaccine. The chain couples TRBV28 to TRBJ1-1; the D is unclear. The source was PBMCs from blood, collected 11 to 12 days after vaccination. The CDR3 loop reads CASSLFLTNTEAFF. For the CDR3, the DNA is TGTGCCAGCAGTTTGTTCCTGACGAACACTGAAGCTTTCTTT.